This T cell receptor (beta chain) comes out of a study of PD-1 blockade in classical Hodgkin lymphoma. This CDR3 has 13 residues. Germline V CDR1 and CDR2: SQVTM, ANQGSEA. Trimming shortened V by 1 base and J by 8 bases, and 14 bases separated the two germline ends. The data were produced by immunoSEQ multiplex PCR, yet TCRdb's version contains in-frame clones alone and is incomplete. The sample yields roughly 94,000 clones, about 93% seen once. The time point is: cycle 4 day 1 (C4D1), after about 6 weeks of nivolumab. Autologous stem cell transplantation was followed by relapse in every patient, and brentuximab vedotin exposure varied. Complete response, partial response or progressive disease were the best responses.

The genes are TRBV29-1 and TRBJ1-2; no definite D call. This TCR was recovered from a human donor with classical Hodgkin lymphoma. The sample here was peripheral blood mononuclear cells (PBMCs), taken before the fourth cycle of nivolumab. The CDR3: CSVEGGETRGYTF. CDR3 in DNA: TGCAGCGTTGAAGGCGGAGAAACCAGGGGCTACACCTTC.